This T cell receptor beta chain was observed in a study of T-cell reconstitution after alpha-beta-depleted transplantation in children. Study-wide results and limits: About two months after transplant, alpha-beta T cells reportedly came from several hundred expanded graft clones. From newly produced T cells came most of the T-cell counts and diversity one year after transplant.

Germline V lookup: CDR1 ENHRY, CDR2 SYGVKD. CDR3 length: 19 residues. V lost 3 bases and J lost 0, with 24 bases in between. Unique molecular identifiers tagged the TCRbeta library. MiXCR was run by TCRdb on the PCR reads, yielding one entry per CDR3 protein. The table lists about 870,000 distinct CDR3 sequences, roughly 15% of them singletons, with about 5% in the top ten. With regard to this clonotype: Its antigen is still unknown.

This specimen consisted of PBMCs, mostly from graft donor cells, obtained 360 days after TCRalphabeta/CD19-depleted stem cell transplant. V and J are TRBV10-3 and TRBJ2-7, with D perhaps TRBD2 (5 bases). The origin of this receptor is a male patient between 5 and 17 years old who had a stem cell transplant for acute lymphoblastic leukemia, so the T cells may come from the graft donor. The CDR3 sequence is CAISDPLIEGSPSSYEQYF. CDR3 nucleotides: TGTGCCATCAGTGACCCATTAATAGAGGGCTCCCCGAGCTCCTACGAGCAGTACTTC.